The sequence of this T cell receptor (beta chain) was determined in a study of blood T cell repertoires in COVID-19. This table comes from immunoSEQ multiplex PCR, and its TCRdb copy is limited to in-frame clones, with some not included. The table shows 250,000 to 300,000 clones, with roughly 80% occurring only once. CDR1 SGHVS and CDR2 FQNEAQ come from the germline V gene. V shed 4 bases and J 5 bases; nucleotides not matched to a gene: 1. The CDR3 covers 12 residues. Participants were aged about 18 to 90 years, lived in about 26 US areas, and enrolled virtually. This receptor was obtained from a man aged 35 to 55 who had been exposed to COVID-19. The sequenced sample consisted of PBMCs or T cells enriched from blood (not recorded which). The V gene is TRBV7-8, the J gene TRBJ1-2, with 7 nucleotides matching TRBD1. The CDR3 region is CASSWDRYGYTF. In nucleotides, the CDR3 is TGTGCCAGCAGCTGGGACAGATATGGCTACACCTTC.